The present T cell receptor beta chain was sequenced within a study of shared clonotypes between healthy human individuals. Losses at the gene ends were 4 bases for V and 2 bases for J; bases not matched to a gene: 6. Germline-derived CDR1 and CDR2 are SGDLS and YYNGEE. The CDR3 sequence is 15 residues long. Sequenced by immunoSEQ multiplex PCR; TCRdb stores in-frame clones only, minus some. The table includes roughly 2 million clones, 90% to 95% detected once. Sequencing input: naive CD4+ T cells sorted from blood. The subset here: CD45RA+ positively selected. The TCR comes from a man in his late teens or twenties in good health. The chain is built from TRBV9 and TRBJ2-7; 10 bases fit TRBD1. In DNA, the CDR3 is TGTGCCAGCAGCCCCAGGGGACAGGGGACCTACGAGCAGTACTTC. Its translation: CASSPRGQGTYEQYF.